This TCR beta chain was captured in a study of CD8 T cells in ankylosing spondylitis. 5'-RACE, quantitative and with molecular barcodes, yielded the TCR beta libraries. Via MiXCR, TCRdb re-called the 5' RACE reads, giving one row per CDR3 protein. This table has about 400,000 distinct CDR3 sequences, around 22% appearing once. This clonotype was seen only a few times. What it recognizes is unknown. Findings and caveats of the study: Past studies reported some motif variants in reactive arthritis synovial fluid and blood. Disease-linked clones were CD8+ and relatively rare in peripheral blood. The study identified a TCR beta motif of several highly homologous variants that appeared characteristic of ankylosing spondylitis blood.

The CDR3 is 14 amino acids. Germline lookup yields CDR1 SGHVS and CDR2 FQNEAQ. Trimming cost V 6 bases and J 8 bases; bases outside gene matches: 8. J is TRBJ2-1 and V is TRBV7-8; TRBD2 aligns across 9 bases. This receptor was identified in a male donor with ankylosing spondylitis. The specimen was blood, either unsorted or a sorted T cell fraction (not recorded which). The CDR3 DNA is TGTGCCAGCAGATTCCGGGAGCGGGAGGATGAGCAGTTCTTC. Protein: CASRFREREDEQFF.